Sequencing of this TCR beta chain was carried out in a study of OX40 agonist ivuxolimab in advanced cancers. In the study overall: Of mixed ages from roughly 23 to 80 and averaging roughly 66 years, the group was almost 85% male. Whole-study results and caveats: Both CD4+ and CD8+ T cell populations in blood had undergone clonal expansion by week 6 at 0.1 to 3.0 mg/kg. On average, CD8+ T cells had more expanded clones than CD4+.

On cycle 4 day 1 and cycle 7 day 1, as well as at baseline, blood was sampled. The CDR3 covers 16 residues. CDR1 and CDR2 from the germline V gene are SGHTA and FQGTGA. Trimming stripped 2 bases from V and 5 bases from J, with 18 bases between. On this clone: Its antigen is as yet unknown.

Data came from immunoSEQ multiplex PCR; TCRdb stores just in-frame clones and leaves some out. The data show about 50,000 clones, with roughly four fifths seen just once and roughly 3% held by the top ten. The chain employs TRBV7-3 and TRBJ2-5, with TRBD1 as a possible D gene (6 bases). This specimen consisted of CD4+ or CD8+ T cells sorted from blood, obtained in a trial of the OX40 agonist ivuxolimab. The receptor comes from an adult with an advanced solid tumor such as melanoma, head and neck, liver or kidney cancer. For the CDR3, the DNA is TGTGCCAGCAGCTTATGGAGACAGGCGGTGGACGAGACCCAGTACTTC. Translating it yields CASSLWRQAVDETQYF.